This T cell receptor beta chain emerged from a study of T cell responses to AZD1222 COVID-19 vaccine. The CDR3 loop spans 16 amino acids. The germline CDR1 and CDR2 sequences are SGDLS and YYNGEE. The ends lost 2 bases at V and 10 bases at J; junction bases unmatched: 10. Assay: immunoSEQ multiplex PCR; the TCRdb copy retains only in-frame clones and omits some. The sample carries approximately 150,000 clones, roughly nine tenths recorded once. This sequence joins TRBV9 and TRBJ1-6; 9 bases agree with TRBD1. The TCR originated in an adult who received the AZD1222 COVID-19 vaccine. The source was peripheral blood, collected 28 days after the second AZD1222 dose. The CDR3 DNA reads TGTGCCAGCAGCGTCACGTCCGGGACAGGGATCTCACCCCTCCACTTT. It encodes CASSVTSGTGISPLHF.